The 8 T cell receptor beta chains reported below all come from one sample, sequenced in a study of T cells in localized non-small cell lung cancer. The assay was immunoSEQ multiplex PCR, and TCRdb's table has in-frame clones only and misses some. Of some 14,000 clones listed, roughly 90% were seen once; the top ten hold 2.5% to 3%. Specimen: peripheral blood mononuclear cells, collected before any cancer treatment. These receptors all come from a man between 40 and 69 years old with stage III lung adenocarcinoma.

The rearrangement joins TRBV9 to TRBJ1-3; TRBD1 matches 8 bases. V shed 3 bases, J shed 4 bases, and the junction held 12 bases outside the gene matches. Per germline, CDR1 SGDLS and CDR2 YYNGEE. The CDR3 is 17 amino acids. In DNA, the CDR3 is TGTGCCAGCAGCGCATCTACAGTGCGGGACAGGGGAAACACCATATATTTT. Protein product: CASSASTVRDRGNTIYF.

The genes are TRBV28 and TRBJ1-2, with D possibly being TRBD1 (5 bases). The CDR3 loop spans 13 amino acids. Germline loops: CDR1 MDHEN, CDR2 SYDVKM. V was pared by 3 bases and J by 8 bases, with 13 bases between. The CDR3 protein is CASSFTGARGYTF. DNA of the CDR3: TGTGCCAGCAGTTTTACCGGGGCCCGCGGCTACACCTTC.

The chain recombines TRBV18 with TRBJ2-3; 7 positions agree with TRBD1. This CDR3 has 14 amino acids. V shed 5 bases, J shed 0 bases, and the junction held 2 bases outside the gene matches. Per the germline V gene, CDR1 is KGHSH and CDR2 is LQKENI. The CDR3 DNA reads as TGTGCCAGCTCAACGGACAGGAGCACAGATACGCAGTATTTT. This codes for CASSTDRSTDTQYF.

This chain joins TRBV2 and TRBJ2-5; 10 bases agree with TRBD1. J was trimmed by 3 bases and V by 6 bases; bases with no gene match: 7. Germline V gene data show CDR1 as SNHLY and CDR2 as FYNNEI. This CDR3 is built from 15 residues. Here the CDR3 DNA reads TGTGCCAGCAGAAGAAGGACAGGGGGTGAAGAGACCCAGTACTTC. Translating gives CASRRRTGGEETQYF.

The rearrangement uses TRBV27 and TRBJ2-7; 7 bases are shared with TRBD2. V gave up 1 base and J gave up 2 bases; unmatched junction bases: 5. CDR3 length equals 15 residues. Germline V CDR1 and CDR2: MNHEY, SMNVEV (reference sequence). CDR3 sequence (DNA): TGTGCCAGCAGTTTATTCGCTAGCGGTACCTACGAGCAGTACTTC. It specifies CASSLFASGTYEQYF.

The chain is built from TRBV20-1 and TRBJ2-7; D remains ambiguous. CDR1 DFQATT and CDR2 SNEGSKA come from the germline V gene (reference sequence). Trimming pared 6 bases from V and 3 bases from J, leaving 9 bases between. This CDR3 region has 11 residues. CDR3 nucleotides: TGCAGTGCCGTGGAGTACTACGAGCAGTACTTC. Encoded protein: CSAVEYYEQYF.

A single count supports this clone. This chain uses TRBV29-1 with TRBJ2-5, with 8 bases fitting TRBD1. The V and J ends lost 4 bases and 4 bases, in that order; junction bases with no gene match: 11. CDR1 is SQVTM, CDR2 ANQGSEA, per germline. The CDR3 runs 15 residues. CDR3 sequence: CSVVYGQGLAETQYF. The CDR3 DNA sequence: TGCAGCGTTGTGTATGGACAGGGATTAGCAGAGACCCAGTACTTC.

Remarks on this clone: Different DNA sequences within this sample yield the same CDR3. The chain is built from TRBV9 and TRBJ1-2; D ambiguous. Germline V gene lookup returns CDR1 SGDLS and CDR2 YYNGEE. Trimming removed 4 bases at V and 4 bases at J, with 23 bases between. This CDR3 contains 17 residues. CDR3: CASSMSGSQPPGYGYTF. Here the CDR3 DNA reads TGTGCCAGCAGCATGTCGGGCAGCCAGCCCCCGGGCTATGGCTACACCTTC.